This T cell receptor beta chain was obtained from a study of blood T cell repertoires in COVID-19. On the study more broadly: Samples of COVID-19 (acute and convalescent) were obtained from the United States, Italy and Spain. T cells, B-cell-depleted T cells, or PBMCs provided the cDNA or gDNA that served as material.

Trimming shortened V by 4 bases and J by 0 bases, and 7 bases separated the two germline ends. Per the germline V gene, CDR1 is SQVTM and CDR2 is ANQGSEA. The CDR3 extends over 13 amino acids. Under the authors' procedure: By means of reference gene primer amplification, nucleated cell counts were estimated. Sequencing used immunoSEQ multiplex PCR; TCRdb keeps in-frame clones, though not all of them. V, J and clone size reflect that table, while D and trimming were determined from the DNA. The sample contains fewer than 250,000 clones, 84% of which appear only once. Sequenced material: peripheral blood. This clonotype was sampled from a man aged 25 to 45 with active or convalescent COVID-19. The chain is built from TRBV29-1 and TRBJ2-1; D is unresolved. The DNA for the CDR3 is TGCAGCGTTGTTCCGGGCTCCTACAATGAGCAGTTCTTC. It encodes CSVVPGSYNEQFF.